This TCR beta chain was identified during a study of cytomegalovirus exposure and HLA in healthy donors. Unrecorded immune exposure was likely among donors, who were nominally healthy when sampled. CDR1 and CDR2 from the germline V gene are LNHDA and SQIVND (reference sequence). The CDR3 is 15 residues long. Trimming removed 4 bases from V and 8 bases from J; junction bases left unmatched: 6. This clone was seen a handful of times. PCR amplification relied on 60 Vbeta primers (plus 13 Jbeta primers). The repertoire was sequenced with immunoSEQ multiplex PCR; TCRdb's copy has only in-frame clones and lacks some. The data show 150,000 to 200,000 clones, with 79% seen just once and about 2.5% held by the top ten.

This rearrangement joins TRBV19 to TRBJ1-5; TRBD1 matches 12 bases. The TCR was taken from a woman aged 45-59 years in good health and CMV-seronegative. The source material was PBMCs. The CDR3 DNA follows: TGTGCCAGTAGTAGGGACAGGGGGCCTCTGGAGCCCCAGCATTTT. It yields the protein CASSRDRGPLEPQHF.